Following are 30 T cell receptor beta chains from one sample sequenced in a study of shared clonotypes between healthy human individuals. Assay used: immunoSEQ multiplex PCR; TCRdb lists only in-frame clones, some missing. The repertoire holds around 1,100,000 clones, with 60% to 80% as singletons. The material sequenced was memory CD4+ T cells from PBMCs. As for subset: CD45RA-negative fraction. Receptors originate from a man younger than 35 in good health. Some clones in this sample may be carry-over from other donors' samples.

This chain uses TRBV29-1 with TRBJ2-7, with D unclear. CDR3 length equals 12 residues. Germline-derived CDR1 and CDR2 are SQVTM and ANQGSEA. The ends were cut back, 4 bases at V and 1 base at J, with 8 bases in the middle. CDR3 DNA: TGCAGCGTTGTGTATCCATCCTACGAGCAGTACTTC. It translates to CSVVYPSYEQYF.

This rearrangement joins TRBV5-1 to TRBJ2-7; D call uncertain. V was cut by 6 bases and J by 1 base, with 14 bases left in between. CDR1 and CDR2 from the germline V gene are SGHRS and YFSETQ. The CDR3 has 14 residues. CDR3 sequence reads: CASTIGGRSYEQYF. The CDR3 nucleotides read TGCGCCAGCACCATTGGCGGTAGATCCTACGAGCAGTACTTC.

This clone was recorded only once. The V and J genes are TRBV28 and TRBJ2-1; TRBD1 or TRBD2 may be the D gene (5 bases each). V was trimmed by 2 bases and J by 5 bases, leaving 13 bases between them. CDR1 is MDHEN, CDR2 SYDVKM, per germline. The CDR3 length is 15 residues. The CDR3: CASSLRGRVNNEQFF. The CDR3 DNA reads as TGTGCCAGCAGTTTACGGGGCAGGGTCAACAATGAGCAGTTCTTC.

The J gene is TRBJ1-5, the V gene TRBV28; TRBD1 might be the D (6 bases). V was pared by 7 bases and J by 3 bases, with 25 bases between. CDR1 MDHEN and CDR2 SYDVKM come from the germline V gene. The CDR3 is made up of 18 amino acids. CDR3 region: CASIPRGGGRSVNQPQHF. In nucleotides, the CDR3 is TGTGCCAGCATCCCCCGAGGTGGGGGGCGTTCTGTCAATCAGCCCCAGCATTTT.

This clone was seen more than once but under ten times. The chain links TRBV4-3 to TRBJ2-5, with a weak D call TRBD1 (5 bases). Trimming removed 3 bases from V and 3 bases from J, with 17 bases in between. This CDR3 has 16 residues. Germline lookup yields CDR1 LGHNA and CDR2 YSLEER. The CDR3 loop reads CASSQGHSGRKETQYF. The CDR3 DNA follows: TGCGCCAGCAGCCAGGGGCATTCAGGGCGAAAAGAGACCCAGTACTTC.

The genes are TRBV30 and TRBJ1-1; D uncertain. This CDR3 is 17 amino acids long. The germline gives CDR1 GTSNPN, CDR2 SVGIG (reference sequence). V lost 0 bases and J lost 4, with 21 bases in between. CDR3 in DNA: TGTGCCTGGAGTGTTTGGGATGGACGTCCGGAGATCACTGAAGCTTTCTTT. Its protein is CAWSVWDGRPEITEAFF. The full variable domain, rest sourced from reference TRBV30 and TRBJ1-1, is SQTIHQWPATLVQPVGSPLSLECTVEGTSNPNLYWYRQAAGRGLQLLFYSVGIGQISSEVPQNLSASRPQDRQFILSSKKLLLSDSGFYLCAWSVWDGRPEITEAFFGQGTRLTVV.

The V and J genes are TRBV29-1 and TRBJ2-2; TRBD2 might be the D (6 bases). Germline V gives CDR1 SQVTM, CDR2 ANQGSEA. This CDR3 contains 15 residues. V was pared by 5 bases and J by 0 bases, with 13 bases between. The CDR3 bases are TGCAGCGTTACGGCGGGGACCGCGAACACCGGGGAGCTGTTTTTT. This encodes CSVTAGTANTGELFF.

This clone was seen once. V is TRBV28 and J is TRBJ2-5, with 7 bases that match TRBD1. J gave up 0 bases and V 7 bases, and 8 bases lay outside the gene matches. The CDR3 is 15 residues long. The germline CDR1 and CDR2 sequences are MDHEN and SYDVKM. Here the CDR3 reads CASKRQGLYQETQYF. The CDR3 coding sequence is TGTGCCAGCAAGAGACAGGGATTATACCAAGAGACCCAGTACTTC.

This clone was found once. The V gene is TRBV4-2, the J gene TRBJ2-1; TRBD1 matches 8 bases. The CDR3 extends over 17 amino acids. CDR1 LGHNA and CDR2 YNFKEQ come from the germline V gene. V shed 4 bases, J shed 7 bases, and the junction held 15 bases outside the gene matches. The CDR3 protein is CASSPRYGTGLNNEQFF. CDR3 bases: TGTGCCAGCAGCCCTCGCTATGGGACAGGTCTTAATAATGAGCAGTTCTTC.

The chain joins TRBV19 to TRBJ1-1, with 7 positions matching TRBD1. The germline gives CDR1 LNHDA, CDR2 SQIVND (reference sequence). V lost 5 bases to trimming and J lost 6 bases; unmatched junction nucleotides: 6. The CDR3 covers 13 residues. CDR3 in amino acids: CASSGRDSPEAFF. CDR3 nucleotide sequence: TGTGCCAGTAGTGGCCGGGACAGCCCTGAAGCTTTCTTT.

The table lists this clone with many counts. Other nucleotide sequences from this sample produce the same CDR3. The gene calls are TRBV5-1 and TRBJ2-2; a weak D match, TRBD2 (6 bases). The CDR3 is made up of 15 amino acids. With 3 bases removed from V and 7 bases from J, the gap between germline ends came to 16 bases. CDR1 and CDR2 (germline): SGHRS, YFSETQ. The CDR3 DNA reads as TGCGCCAGCAGCTCCCGACTAGATCGGGGCGGGGAGCTGTTTTTT. Residues: CASSSRLDRGGELFF.

The rearrangement uses TRBV10-1 and TRBJ2-1; 10 bases match TRBD1. Germline V gene data show CDR1 as WNHNN and CDR2 as SYGVQD (reference sequence). The CDR3 runs 16 residues. The V and J ends lost 7 bases and 7 bases, in that order; junction bases with no gene match: 13. The DNA of the CDR3 is TGCGCCAGCATGGAGCACAGGGACAGGGGCGAGAATGAGCAGTTCTTC. It is translated as CASMEHRDRGENEQFF.

This clone was observed once. CDR3 in amino acids: CASSEEVAGNQPQHF. The CDR3 DNA follows: TGTGCCAGCAGTGAGGAGGTGGCGGGCAATCAGCCCCAGCATTTT. The chain joins TRBV2 to TRBJ1-5; D ambiguous. There are 15 residues in the CDR3. CDR1 SNHLY and CDR2 FYNNEI come from the germline V gene. V was pared by 3 bases and J by 2 bases, with 11 bases between.

The chain carries TRBV15 and TRBJ2-2; 10 positions match TRBD2. J lost 4 bases, V lost 5 bases, and 10 bases had no gene match. This CDR3 region has 17 residues. Germline V gene data show CDR1 as LNHNV and CDR2 as YYDKDF (reference sequence). The CDR3 loop is CATSALAGAKGTGELFF. The CDR3, as DNA: TGTGCCACCAGCGCCCTAGCGGGAGCGAAGGGCACCGGGGAGCTGTTTTTT. Looking up the rest from reference TRBV15 and TRBJ2-2 gives the full variable domain: DAMVIQNPRYQVTQFGKPVTLSCSQTLNHNVMYWYQQKSSQAPKLLFHYYDKDFNNEADTPDNFQSRRPNTSFCFLDIRSPGLGDTAMYLCATSALAGAKGTGELFFGEGSRLTVL.

The genes are TRBV30 and TRBJ2-5, with TRBD2 as a possible D gene (5 bases). CDR1 is GTSNPN and CDR2 is SVGIG in the germline V gene (reference sequence). V was shortened by 2 bases and J by 7 bases, with 11 bases between the two germline ends. The CDR3 consists of 12 residues. In DNA, the CDR3 is TGTGCCTGGAGTCCCCCCAGCGGGACCCAGTACTTC. Translated: CAWSPPSGTQYF. Filled out from reference TRBV30 and TRBJ2-5, the complete variable domain reads SQTIHQWPATLVQPVGSPLSLECTVEGTSNPNLYWYRQAAGRGLQLLFYSVGIGQISSEVPQNLSASRPQDRQFILSSKKLLLSDSGFYLCAWSPPSGTQYFGPGTRLLVL.

This chain connects TRBV19 to TRBJ2-7; TRBD2 matches 10 bases. Per the germline V gene, CDR1 is LNHDA and CDR2 is SQIVND (reference sequence). The CDR3 has 14 residues. J was trimmed by 3 bases and V by 7 bases; bases with no gene match: 6. The CDR3 region is CASKKREGHYEQYF. The CDR3 coding sequence is TGTGCCAGTAAGAAGCGGGAGGGCCACTACGAGCAGTACTTC.

The rearrangement joins TRBV6-5 to TRBJ2-5; D is uncertain. The CDR3 runs 13 residues. Trimming took 2 bases from V and 1 from J, leaving 5 bases between them. Germline V gene data show CDR1 as MNHEY and CDR2 as SVGAGI. CDR3 bases: TGTGCCAGCAGTTACCGGGCCCAAGAGACCCAGTACTTC. Its translation: CASSYRAQETQYF.

The V and J genes are TRBV18 and TRBJ2-3; weak D call: TRBD1 (5 bases). Trimming stripped 3 bases from V and 0 bases from J, with 10 bases between. Germline V gene lookup returns CDR1 KGHSH and CDR2 LQKENI. The CDR3 has 15 amino acids. CDR3 region: CASSPGRESTDTQYF. The CDR3 DNA reads TGTGCCAGCTCACCGGGCAGGGAAAGCACAGATACGCAGTATTTT.

This clone came up once. The CDR3 nucleotides are TGTGCCTGGAGTGAGCATGGAAACACCATATATTTT. The encoded protein is CAWSEHGNTIYF. V is TRBV30 and J is TRBJ1-3; no clear D gene. Trimming removed 1 base from V and 3 bases from J, with 4 bases in between. The CDR3 extends over 12 amino acids. Germline lookup yields CDR1 GTSNPN and CDR2 SVGIG (reference sequence).

V gene TRBV27 combines with J gene TRBJ2-7, with D possibly TRBD1 on 6 matching bases. Trimming left V 5 bases short and J 3 bases short, with 17 bases between. Germline CDR1 is MNHEY and CDR2 is SMNVEV (reference sequence). The CDR3 runs to 15 residues. CDR3 sequence (DNA): TGTGCCAGCAGTCTTCTGGGGGCAGGAAGCTACGAGCAGTACTTC. It codes for CASSLLGAGSYEQYF.

In DNA, the CDR3 is TGTGCCAGCAGGAGCACTCGGACAGAAGAGACCCAGTACTTC. Translating it yields CASRSTRTEETQYF. The genes are TRBV7-9 and TRBJ2-5; perhaps TRBD1 as D (6 bases). V was cut by 6 bases and J by 3 bases, with 14 bases left in between. Germline CDR1 SEHNR, CDR2 FQNEAQ (reference sequence). The CDR3 runs 14 residues.

This rearrangement joins TRBV5-1 to TRBJ1-1; the D is unclear. The CDR3 has 13 amino acids. Germline CDR1 is SGHRS and CDR2 is YFSETQ. V was trimmed by 4 bases and J by 1 base, leaving 8 bases between them. The CDR3 here is CASSVTKNTEAFF. CDR3 nucleotides: TGCGCCAGCAGCGTAACAAAGAACACTGAAGCTTTCTTT.

The chain joins TRBV2 to TRBJ2-7; 8 bases fit TRBD1. Germline V gene lookup returns CDR1 SNHLY and CDR2 FYNNEI. The CDR3 consists of 11 residues. After removal of 6 bases from V and 13 bases from J, the junction contained 8 bases not matched to a gene. In DNA form, the CDR3 reads TGTGCCAGCAGCCGGGACAGGAGTTCTTACTTC. Translated: CASSRDRSSYF.

The chain uses TRBV5-1 and TRBJ2-2; TRBD2 is a possible D gene (6 bases). V was pared by 0 bases and J by 0 bases, with 18 bases between. The CDR3 runs to 19 residues. Germline assignment: CDR1 SGHRS and CDR2 YFSETQ. The CDR3: CASSLGRGGGGPNTGELFF. CDR3 nucleotide sequence: TGCGCCAGCAGCTTGGGGCGGGGAGGCGGTGGGCCGAACACCGGGGAGCTGTTTTTT.

The chain combines TRBV18 with TRBJ2-7; a possible D gene is TRBD1 (5 bases). The germline V and J ends were trimmed by 6 bases and 3 bases, with 12 bases remaining between them. Germline V gene sequence: CDR1 KGHSH, CDR2 LQKENI. The length of the CDR3 is 13 residues. CDR3 in DNA: TGTGCCAGCTCTCCGACAGTGAACTACGAGCAGTACTTC. Protein: CASSPTVNYEQYF.

In this sample, this clone turned up once. The V and J genes are TRBV15 and TRBJ2-7; D might be TRBD1 or TRBD2, each matching 5 bases. Germline CDR1 LNHNV, CDR2 YYDKDF (reference sequence). V lost 1 base and J 3 bases, leaving 13 bases between the germline ends. The CDR3 is 15 residues long. In nucleotides, the CDR3 is TGTGCCACCAGCAGAGGCCGGGACGGTTACTACGAGCAGTACTTC. Protein product: CATSRGRDGYYEQYF.

CDR3 sequence (DNA): TGTGCCATCAGTGTGGGGGGCTCCTACGAGCAGTACTTC. Encoded protein: CAISVGGSYEQYF. This sequence joins TRBV10-3 and TRBJ2-7, with a possible D match to TRBD2 (6 bases). This CDR3 is 13 amino acids long. Trimming removed 4 bases at V and 0 bases at J, with 7 bases between. The germline CDR1 and CDR2 sequences are ENHRY and SYGVKD.

The chain links TRBV29-1 to TRBJ1-2; D ambiguous. The CDR3 is made up of 13 amino acids. The germline CDR1 and CDR2 sequences are SQVTM and ANQGSEA. Trimming pared 0 bases from V and 6 bases from J, leaving 11 bases between. This CDR3 reads CSVEEVVGNGYTF. CDR3 nucleotide sequence: TGCAGCGTTGAAGAAGTTGTCGGGAATGGCTACACCTTC.

Concerning this clone: Its ends do not fully match the called genes, so a read error is possible. The V and J genes are TRBV30 and TRBJ2-2; TRBD2 aligns across 10 bases. This CDR3 is 15 amino acids long. Germline CDR1 reads GTSNPN; CDR2 reads SVGIG (reference sequence). The CDR3 nucleotides are TGTGCCTGGAGTCAGGGACTAGCGAACACCGGGGAGCTGTTTTTC. It encodes CAWSQGLANTGELFF.

V and J are TRBV11-3 and TRBJ2-7; 9 bases are shared with TRBD2. The CDR3 spans 15 residues. Per the germline V gene, CDR1 is SGHNT and CDR2 is YENEEA. Trimming removed 3 bases from V and 7 bases from J; junction bases left unmatched: 10. The CDR3 DNA reads as TGTGCCAGCAGCTTTGGCGGGAGGGCTATGGAAGAGCAGTACTTC. Its translation: CASSFGGRAMEEQYF.